Sequencing of this TCR beta chain was carried out in a study of blood T cell repertoires in COVID-19. Overall study: Samples representing acute and convalescent COVID-19 were sourced from the United States, Italy and Spain. T cells, B-cell-depleted T cells, or PBMCs provided the cDNA or gDNA that served as material.

The CDR3 extends over 13 amino acids. Germline V gene sequence: CDR1 ENHRY, CDR2 SYGVKD. Between the trimmed V and J ends, which lost 10 bases and 3 bases, there was a span of 13 bases. This table comes from immunoSEQ multiplex PCR, and its TCRdb copy is limited to in-frame clones, with some not included. In the table there are 110,000 or so clones, roughly 85% of which are singletons. This clonotype was obtained from a man in his forties with acute or convalescent COVID-19. This rearrangement joins TRBV10-3 to TRBJ2-1, with D possibly matching TRBD2 (6 bases). Source material: peripheral blood. DNA of the CDR3: TGTGCCACGGGCGGGGAACTCTACAATGAGCAGTTCTTC. It yields the protein CATGGELYNEQFF.